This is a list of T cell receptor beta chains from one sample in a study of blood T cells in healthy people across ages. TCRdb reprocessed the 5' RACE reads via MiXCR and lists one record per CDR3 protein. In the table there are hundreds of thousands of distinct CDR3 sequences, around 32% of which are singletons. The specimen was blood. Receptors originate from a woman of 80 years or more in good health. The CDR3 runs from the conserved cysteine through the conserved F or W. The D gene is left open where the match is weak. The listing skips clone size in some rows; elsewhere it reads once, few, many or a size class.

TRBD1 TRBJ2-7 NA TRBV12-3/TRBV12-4 CASSSLGGGQGAIYEQYF TGTGCCAGCAGTTCTTTGGGGGGAGGACAGGGGGCAATCTACGAGCAGTACTTC
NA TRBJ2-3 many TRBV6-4 CASSDLTDTQYF TGTGCCAGCAGTGACCTCACAGATACGCAGTATTTT
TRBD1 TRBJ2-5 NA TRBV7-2 CASSWGTGGFQETQYF TGTGCCAGCAGCTGGGGGACAGGGGGCTTCCAAGAGACCCAGTACTTC
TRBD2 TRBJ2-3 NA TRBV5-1 CASSLGTSGTPDTQYF TGCGCCAGCAGCTTGGGGACTAGCGGGACCCCAGATACGCAGTATTTT
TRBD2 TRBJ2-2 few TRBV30 CAWEPGLAGNAGELFF TGTGCCTGGGAGCCGGGACTAGCGGGGAACGCCGGGGAGCTGTTTTTT
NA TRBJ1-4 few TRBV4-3 CASSQYGDGNEKLFF TGCGCCAGCAGCCAATATGGGGATGGGAACGAAAAACTGTTTTTT
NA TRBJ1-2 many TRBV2 CASRLDIARGYTF TGTGCCAGCAGGCTCGACATCGCGCGGGGCTACACCTTC
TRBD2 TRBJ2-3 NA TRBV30 CAWSAGLAGGPDTQYF TGTGCCTGGAGTGCCGGACTAGCGGGGGGGCCAGATACGCAGTATTTT
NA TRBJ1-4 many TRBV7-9 CASSRTANLNEKLFF TGTGCCAGCAGCCGGACAGCAAATCTAAATGAAAAACTGTTTTTT
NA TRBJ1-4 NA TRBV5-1 CASSLGTERGEKLFF TGCGCCAGCAGCTTAGGGACGGAGAGGGGTGAAAAACTGTTTTTT
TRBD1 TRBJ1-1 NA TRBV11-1 CASRLTGLNTEAFF TGTGCCAGCAGGCTGACAGGGTTGAACACTGAAGCTTTCTTT
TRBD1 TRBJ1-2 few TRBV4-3 CASSQDLGTEAFNYGYTF TGCGCCAGCAGCCAAGATCTCGGGACAGAAGCATTTAACTATGGCTACACCTTC
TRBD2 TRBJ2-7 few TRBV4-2 CASSQDGRGGPFSSEQYF TGTGCCAGCAGCCAAGATGGGAGGGGAGGGCCCTTCTCGAGCGAGCAGTACTTC
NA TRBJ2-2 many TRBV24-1 CATSDNLLSGELFF TGTGCCACCAGTGATAACCTGTTATCCGGGGAGCTGTTTTTT
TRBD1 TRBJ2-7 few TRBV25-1 CASSDLFQGAEQYF TGTGCCAGCAGTGACCTATTCCAGGGGGCCGAGCAGTACTTC
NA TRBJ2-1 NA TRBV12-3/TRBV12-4 CASSEAPLNSYNEQFF TGTGCCAGCAGTGAGGCTCCTCTAAACTCCTACAATGAGCAGTTCTTC
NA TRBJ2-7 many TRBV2 CASRGHTYEQYF TGTGCCAGCAGGGGACATACCTACGAGCAGTACTTC
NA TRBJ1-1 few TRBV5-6 CASTQIDRFLAEAFF TGTGCCAGCACCCAAATCGACAGGTTTCTCGCTGAAGCTTTCTTT
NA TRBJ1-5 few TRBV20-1 CSARLRGNQPQHF TGCAGTGCTAGATTAAGGGGTAATCAGCCCCAGCATTTT
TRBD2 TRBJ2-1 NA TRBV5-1 CASRETSGRDNEQFF TGCGCCAGCAGAGAGACTAGCGGGAGGGACAATGAGCAGTTCTTC
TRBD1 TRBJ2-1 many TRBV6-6 CASSPGQGTNEQFF TGTGCCAGCAGTCCGGGACAGGGGACGAATGAGCAGTTCTTC
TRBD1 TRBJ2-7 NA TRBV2 CASKGQFYEQYF TGTGCCAGCAAGGGACAGTTCTACGAGCAGTACTTC
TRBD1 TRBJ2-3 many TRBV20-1 CSAARQGSLPDTQYF TGCAGTGCTGCTCGACAGGGTTCTCTTCCAGATACGCAGTATTTT
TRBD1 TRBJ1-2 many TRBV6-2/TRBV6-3 CASSETGTGSAGYTF TGTGCCAGCAGTGAAACCGGGACAGGGTCGGCTGGCTACACCTTC
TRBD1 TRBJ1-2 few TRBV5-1 CASSLGRGLGYTF TGCGCCAGCAGCTTGGGCAGGGGGCTTGGCTACACCTTC
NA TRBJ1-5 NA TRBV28 CTSSSTTGWSNQPQHF TGTACCAGCAGTTCCACGACAGGTTGGAGCAATCAGCCCCAGCATTTT
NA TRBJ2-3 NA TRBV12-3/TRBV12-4 CASSPGVVPDTQYF TGTGCCAGCAGTCCCGGGGTGGTCCCAGATACGCAGTATTTT
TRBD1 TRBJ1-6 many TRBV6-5 CASSRRLTGSESPLHF TGTGCCAGCAGCCGTCGATTGACAGGGAGCGAATCACCCCTCCACTTT
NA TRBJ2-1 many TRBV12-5 CASGFNYLNEQFF TGTGCTAGTGGTTTCAATTACTTAAATGAGCAGTTCTTC
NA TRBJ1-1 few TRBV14 CASSQVRGGTEAFF TGTGCCAGCAGCCAAGTCAGGGGTGGGACTGAAGCTTTCTTT
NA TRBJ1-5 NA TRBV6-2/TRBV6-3 CASSYGMENNQPQHF TGTGCCAGCAGTTATGGCATGGAGAACAATCAGCCCCAGCATTTT
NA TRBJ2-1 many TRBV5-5 CASSLEWRPSSYNEQFF TGTGCCAGCAGCTTGGAATGGAGGCCGAGCTCCTACAATGAGCAGTTCTTC
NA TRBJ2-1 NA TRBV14 CASSLWTENNEQFF TGTGCCAGCAGCCTCTGGACAGAAAACAATGAGCAGTTCTTC
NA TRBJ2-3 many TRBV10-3 CAARGGEDTQYF TGTGCCGCCAGGGGGGGGGAAGATACGCAGTATTTT
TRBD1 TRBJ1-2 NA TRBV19 CASSHRPGQGTNYGYTF TGTGCCAGTAGTCACCGACCGGGACAGGGAACTAACTATGGCTACACCTTC
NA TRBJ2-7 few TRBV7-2 CASSLEVSLREQYF TGTGCCAGCAGCTTAGAAGTTTCCCTGCGCGAGCAGTACTTC
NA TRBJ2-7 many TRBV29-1 CSVDWDGSYEQYF TGCAGCGTTGACTGGGACGGCTCCTACGAGCAGTACTTC
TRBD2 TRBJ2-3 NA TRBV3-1 CASSQTGTSGVDTQYF TGTGCCAGCAGCCAGACGGGGACTAGCGGGGTAGATACGCAGTATTTT
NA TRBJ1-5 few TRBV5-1 CASRRGGDSNQPQHF TGCGCCAGCCGGAGGGGGGGTGATAGCAATCAGCCCCAGCATTTT
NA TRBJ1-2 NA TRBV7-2 CASSQSRQAGTF TGTGCCAGCAGCCAATCGAGACAGGCAGGCACCTTC
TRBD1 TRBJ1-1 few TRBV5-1 CASSIGQGSRTEAFF TGCGCCAGCAGCATAGGACAGGGCTCACGCACTGAAGCTTTCTTT
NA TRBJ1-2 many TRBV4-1 CASSQEGANYGYTF TGCGCCAGCAGCCAAGAGGGAGCTAACTATGGCTACACCTTC
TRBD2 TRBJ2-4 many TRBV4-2 CASSQDSGGRLAKNIQYF TGTGCCAGCAGCCAAGATTCGGGGGGGCGCCTAGCCAAAAACATTCAGTACTTC
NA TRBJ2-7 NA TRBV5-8 CASSLAMSRSHEQYF TGTGCCAGCAGCTTGGCCATGTCGAGGAGCCACGAGCAGTACTTC
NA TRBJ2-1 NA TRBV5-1 CASSLSPGAGYNEQFF TGCGCCAGCAGCTTGTCCCCAGGGGCGGGGTACAATGAGCAGTTCTTC